This entry features one T cell receptor beta chain sequence. Its antigen is not identified. This record belongs to a study of blood T cells in healthy people across ages. The CDR3 consists of 15 residues. Trimming removed 6 bases from V and 2 bases from J, with 15 bases in between. The study's findings and limits: Diversity figures based on one million T cells were deemed too low.

Every donor gave approximately 10 milliliters of peripheral blood. PCR was performed a second time for about 6 to 12 cycles using a sample-barcoded 5' primer and a J-beta primer mix. Each sample provided no less than 2.5 million CDR3-containing paired-end reads. TCRdb re-analysed the 5' RACE reads in MiXCR, keeping a single row per CDR3 protein. This table holds approximately 830,000 distinct CDR3 sequences, about 59% found once. Sequenced: blood. The clonotype was recovered from a man aged 25-40 years in good health. The chain employs TRBV12-3 or TRBV12-4 and TRBJ2-3; either TRBD1 or TRBD2 may fit D (6 bases each). The CDR3 DNA follows: TGTGCCAGCAGCACGGCCGGGGGCTTCACAGATACGCAGTATTTT. Protein sequence: CASSTAGGFTDTQYF.